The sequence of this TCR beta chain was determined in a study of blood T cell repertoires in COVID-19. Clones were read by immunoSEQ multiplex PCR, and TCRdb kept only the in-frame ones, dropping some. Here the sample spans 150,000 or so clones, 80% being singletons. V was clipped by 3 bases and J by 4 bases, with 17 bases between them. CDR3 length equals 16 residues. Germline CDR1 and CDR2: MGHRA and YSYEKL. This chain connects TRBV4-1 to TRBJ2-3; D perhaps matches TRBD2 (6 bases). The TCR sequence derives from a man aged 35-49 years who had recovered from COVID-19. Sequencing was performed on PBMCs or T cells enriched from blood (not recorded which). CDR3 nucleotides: TGCGCCAGCAGCCAGTCCCTGGGACTGGAGGCAGATACGCAGTATTTT. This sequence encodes CASSQSLGLEADTQYF.